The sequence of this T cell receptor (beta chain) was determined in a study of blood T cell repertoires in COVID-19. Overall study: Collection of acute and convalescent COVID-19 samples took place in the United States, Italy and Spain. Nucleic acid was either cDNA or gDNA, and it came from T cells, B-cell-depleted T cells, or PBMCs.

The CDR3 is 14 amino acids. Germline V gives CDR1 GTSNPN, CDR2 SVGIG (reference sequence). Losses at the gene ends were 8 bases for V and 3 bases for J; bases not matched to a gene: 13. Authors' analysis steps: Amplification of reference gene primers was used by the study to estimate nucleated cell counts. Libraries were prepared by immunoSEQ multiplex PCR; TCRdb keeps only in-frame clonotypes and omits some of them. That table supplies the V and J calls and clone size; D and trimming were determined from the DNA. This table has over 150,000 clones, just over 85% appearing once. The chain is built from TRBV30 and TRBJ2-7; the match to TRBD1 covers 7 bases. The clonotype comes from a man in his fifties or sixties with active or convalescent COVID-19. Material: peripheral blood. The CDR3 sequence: CAGMNRGGFYEQYF. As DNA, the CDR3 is TGTGCCGGTATGAACAGGGGTGGGTTCTACGAGCAGTACTTC. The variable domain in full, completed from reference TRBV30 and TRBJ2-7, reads SQTIHQWPATLVQPVGSPLSLECTVEGTSNPNLYWYRQAAGRGLQLLFYSVGIGQISSEVPQNLSASRPQDRQFILSSKKLLLSDSGFYLCAGMNRGGFYEQYFGPGTRLTVT.